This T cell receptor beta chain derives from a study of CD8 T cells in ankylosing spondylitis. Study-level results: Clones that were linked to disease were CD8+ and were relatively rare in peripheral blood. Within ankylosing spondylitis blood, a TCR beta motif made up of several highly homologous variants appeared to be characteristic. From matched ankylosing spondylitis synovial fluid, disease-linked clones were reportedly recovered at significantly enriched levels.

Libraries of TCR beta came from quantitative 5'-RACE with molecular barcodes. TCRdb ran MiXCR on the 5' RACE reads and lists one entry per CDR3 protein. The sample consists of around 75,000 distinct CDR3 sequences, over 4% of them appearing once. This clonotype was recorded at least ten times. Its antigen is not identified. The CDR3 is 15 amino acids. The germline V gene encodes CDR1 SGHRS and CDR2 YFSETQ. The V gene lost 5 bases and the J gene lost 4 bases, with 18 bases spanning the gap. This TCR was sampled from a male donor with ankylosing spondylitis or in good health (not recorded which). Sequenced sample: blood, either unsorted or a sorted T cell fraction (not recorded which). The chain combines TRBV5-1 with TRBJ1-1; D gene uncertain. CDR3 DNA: TGCGCCAGCAGTGCTTCTCGGGTCTTAATCACTGAAGCTTTCTTT. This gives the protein CASSASRVLITEAFF.